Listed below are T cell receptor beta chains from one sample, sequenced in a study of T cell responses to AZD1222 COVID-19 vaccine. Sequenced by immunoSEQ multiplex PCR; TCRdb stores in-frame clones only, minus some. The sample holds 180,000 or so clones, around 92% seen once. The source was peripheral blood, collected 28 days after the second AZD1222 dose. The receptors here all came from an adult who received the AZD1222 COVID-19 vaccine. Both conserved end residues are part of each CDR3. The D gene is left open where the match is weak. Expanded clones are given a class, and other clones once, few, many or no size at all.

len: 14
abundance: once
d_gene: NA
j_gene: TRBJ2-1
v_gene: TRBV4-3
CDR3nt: TGCGCCAGCAGCCAAGATCGTCGGGTGACTGAGCAGTTCTTC
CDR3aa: CASSQDRRVTEQFF

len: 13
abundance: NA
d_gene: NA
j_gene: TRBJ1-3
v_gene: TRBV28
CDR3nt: TGTGCCAGCAGTTTCACAGGGAGGAACACCATATATTTT
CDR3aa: CASSFTGRNTIYF

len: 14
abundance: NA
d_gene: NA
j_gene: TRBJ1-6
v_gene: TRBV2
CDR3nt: TGTGCCAGCAGTGATGAGATTTCCAATTCACCCCTCCACTTT
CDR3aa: CASSDEISNSPLHF

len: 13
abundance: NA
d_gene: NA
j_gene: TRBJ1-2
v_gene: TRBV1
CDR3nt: TGCACCAGCAAAAGAGGACTCGCAGATGGCTACACCTTC
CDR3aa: CTSKRGLADGYTF

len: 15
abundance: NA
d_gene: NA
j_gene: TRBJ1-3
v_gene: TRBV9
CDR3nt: TGTGCCAGCAGCGGGGGCTTACCATCTGGAAACACCATATATTTT
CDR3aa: CASSGGLPSGNTIYF

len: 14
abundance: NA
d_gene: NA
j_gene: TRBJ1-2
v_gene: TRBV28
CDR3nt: TGTGCCAGCAGTTTCCGGGGGGCAGGGTATGGCTACACCTTC
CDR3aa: CASSFRGAGYGYTF

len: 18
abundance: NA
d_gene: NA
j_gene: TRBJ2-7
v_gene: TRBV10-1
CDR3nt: TGCGCCAGCAGTGAGCTCCTCAACGTGCGTAGCAGATACTACGAGCAGTACTTC
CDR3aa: CASSELLNVRSRYYEQYF

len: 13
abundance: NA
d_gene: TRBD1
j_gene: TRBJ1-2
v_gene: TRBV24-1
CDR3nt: TGTGCCCGTGGTTCCGGGACAGAAAGCGGCTACACCTTC
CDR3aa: CARGSGTESGYTF

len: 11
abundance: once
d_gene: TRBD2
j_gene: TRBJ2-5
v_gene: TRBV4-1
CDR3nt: TGCGCCAGCAGCCAAGGGGGGGGCCAGTACTTC
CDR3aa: CASSQGGGQYF

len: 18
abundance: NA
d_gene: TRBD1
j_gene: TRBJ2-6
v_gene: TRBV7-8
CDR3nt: TGTGCCAGCAGCGACCGTACAGGGGGCCTCTCTGGGGCCAACGTCCTGACTTTC
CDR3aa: CASSDRTGGLSGANVLTF

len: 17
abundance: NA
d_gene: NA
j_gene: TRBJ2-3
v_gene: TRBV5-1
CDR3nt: TGCGCCAGCAGCTTTCTCCCTAGCGCACCGGGCACAGATACGCAGTATTTT
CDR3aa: CASSFLPSAPGTDTQYF

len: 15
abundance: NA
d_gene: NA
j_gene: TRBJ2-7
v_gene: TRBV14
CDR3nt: TGTGCCAGCAGCGCCATCGGTTTTAGCTCCTACGAGCAGTACTTC
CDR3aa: CASSAIGFSSYEQYF

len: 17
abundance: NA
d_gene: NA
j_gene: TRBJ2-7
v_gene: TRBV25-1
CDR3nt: TGTGCCAGCAGTCCTCCCCTAGGGCACCGCAACTCCTACGAGCAGTACTTC
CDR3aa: CASSPPLGHRNSYEQYF

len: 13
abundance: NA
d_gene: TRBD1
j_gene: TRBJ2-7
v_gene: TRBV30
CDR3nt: TGTGCCTGGAGTCCAGACAGGGCCTACGAGCAGTACTTC
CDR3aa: CAWSPDRAYEQYF

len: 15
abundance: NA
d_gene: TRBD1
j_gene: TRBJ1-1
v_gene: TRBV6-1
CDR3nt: TGTGCCAGCAGTGAATGGCAGGGGGCGAGGACTGAAGCTTTCTTT
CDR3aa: CASSEWQGARTEAFF

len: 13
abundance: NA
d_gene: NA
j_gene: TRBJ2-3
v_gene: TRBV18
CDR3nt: TGTGCCAGCTCACGGAACAGGGAGGATACGCAGTATTTT
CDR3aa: CASSRNREDTQYF

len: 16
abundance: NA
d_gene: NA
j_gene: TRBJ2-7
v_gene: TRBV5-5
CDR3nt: TGTGCCAGCAGCTTGGTGGCAGGGCAATTCAACTACGAGCAGTACTTC
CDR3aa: CASSLVAGQFNYEQYF

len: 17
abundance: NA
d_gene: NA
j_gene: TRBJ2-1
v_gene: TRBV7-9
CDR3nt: TGTGCCAGCAGCCCACATCAGGGGCTAGCGTTTGACAATGAGCAGTTCTTC
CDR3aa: CASSPHQGLAFDNEQFF

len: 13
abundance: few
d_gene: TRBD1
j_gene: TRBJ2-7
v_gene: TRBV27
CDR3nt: TGTGCCAGCAGTTCCACGGACAGGTTCGAGCAGTACTTC
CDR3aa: CASSSTDRFEQYF

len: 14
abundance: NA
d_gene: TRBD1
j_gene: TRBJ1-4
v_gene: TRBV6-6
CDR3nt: TGTGCCAGCAAAAACAGGGGTGAAGGGGAAAAACTGTTTTTT
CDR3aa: CASKNRGEGEKLFF

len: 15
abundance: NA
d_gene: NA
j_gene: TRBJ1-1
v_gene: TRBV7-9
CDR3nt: TGTGCCAGCAGCTTAGCGGTGTGGGAGAACACTGAAGCTTTCTTT
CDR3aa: CASSLAVWENTEAFF

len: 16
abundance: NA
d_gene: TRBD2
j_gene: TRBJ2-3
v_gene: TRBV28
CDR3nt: TGTGCCAGCAGTGGGGGGCTAGCGGGAGCCACAGATACGCAGTATTTT
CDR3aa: CASSGGLAGATDTQYF

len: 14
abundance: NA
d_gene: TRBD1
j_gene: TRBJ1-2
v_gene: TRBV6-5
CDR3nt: TGTGCCAGCAGTTCCCAGGGGGTACACTATGGCTACACCTTC
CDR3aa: CASSSQGVHYGYTF

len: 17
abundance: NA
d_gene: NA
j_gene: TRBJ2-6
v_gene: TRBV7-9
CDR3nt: TGTGCCAGCAGCCAGGGGCGACGGTACTCTGGGGCCAACGTCCTGACTTTC
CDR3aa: CASSQGRRYSGANVLTF

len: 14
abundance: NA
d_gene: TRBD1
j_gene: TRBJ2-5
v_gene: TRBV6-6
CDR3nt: TGTGCCAGCACCCCCGGGACAGGGGGGCAGACCCAGTACTTC
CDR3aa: CASTPGTGGQTQYF

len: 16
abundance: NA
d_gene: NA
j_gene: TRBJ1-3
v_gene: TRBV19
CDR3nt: TGTGCCAGTAGTTCCGGGCCTTCAGGTACTGGAAACACCATATATTTT
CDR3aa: CASSSGPSGTGNTIYF

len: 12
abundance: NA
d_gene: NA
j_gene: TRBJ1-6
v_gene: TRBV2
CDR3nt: TGTGCCAGCAGCCTCCAGGGGCAGACCCTCCACTTT
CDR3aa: CASSLQGQTLHF

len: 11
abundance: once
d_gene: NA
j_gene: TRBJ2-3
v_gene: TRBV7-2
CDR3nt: TGTGCCAGCCCTTCAGCTGATACGCAGTATTTT
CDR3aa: CASPSADTQYF

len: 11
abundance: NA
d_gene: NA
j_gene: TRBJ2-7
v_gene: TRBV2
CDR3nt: TGTGCCAGCTCCAGTAGTGGCGAGCAGTACTTC
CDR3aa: CASSSSGEQYF